These 27 T cell receptor beta chains originate from one sample sequenced in a study of blood T cell repertoires in COVID-19. Profiled with immunoSEQ multiplex PCR; TCRdb holds only in-frame clones, not every one. The table includes some 78,000 clones, almost 90% detected once. The specimen sequenced was peripheral blood. The receptors derive from a woman older than 75 with active or convalescent COVID-19.

The genes are TRBV19 and TRBJ2-5, with TRBD2 identical over 13 bases. V dropped 5 bases and J dropped 6; count of bases not matched to a gene: 9. This CDR3 has 16 amino acids. The germline CDR1 and CDR2 sequences are LNHDA and SQIVND (reference sequence). CDR3 coding DNA: TGTGCCAGTAGTGAACTAGCGGGAGGGCCGGGAAAGACCCAGTACTTC. Its protein is CASSELAGGPGKTQYF. Full variable domain (rest looked up from reference TRBV19 and TRBJ2-5): DGGITQSPKYLFRKEGQNVTLSCEQNLNHDAMYWYRQDPGQGLRLIYYSQIVNDFQKGDIAEGYSVSREKKESFPLTVTSAQKNPTAFYLCASSELAGGPGKTQYFGPGTRLLVL.

The rearrangement uses TRBV6-2 or TRBV6-3 and TRBJ2-2; 10 nucleotides line up with TRBD2. In germline, CDR1 is MNHEY, CDR2 SVGEGT. Trimming removed 4 bases from V and 2 bases from J; junction bases left unmatched: 16. CDR3 length: 20 amino acids. The CDR3: CASSSPDSGRTALNTGELFF. As DNA, the CDR3 is TGTGCCAGCAGTTCGCCCGATAGCGGGAGGACCGCCCTTAACACCGGGGAGCTGTTTTTT.

The rearrangement joins TRBV6-2 or TRBV6-3 to TRBJ1-5, with 7 bases fitting TRBD1. Germline CDR1 MNHEY, CDR2 SVGEGT. The V gene end was trimmed by 6 bases and the J gene end by 6 bases; junction bases not matched to a gene: 8. The CDR3 loop spans 14 amino acids. CDR3 protein: CASSGQGEGQPQHF. The CDR3 coding sequence is TGTGCCAGCAGCGGTCAGGGGGAAGGTCAGCCCCAGCATTTT.

This chain links TRBV7-2 with TRBJ1-2, with 9 bases lining up with TRBD1. Losses at the gene ends were 5 bases for V and 8 bases for J; bases not matched to a gene: 12. CDR1 is SGHTA, CDR2 FQGNSA, per germline. The CDR3 is made up of 15 amino acids. CDR3 in amino acids: CASSIEPGQGPGYTF. DNA of the CDR3: TGTGCCAGCAGCATAGAGCCGGGACAGGGTCCCGGCTACACCTTC.

This clone was detected only once. The J gene is TRBJ1-1, the V gene TRBV2; D may be TRBD1 (5 bases). Trimming left V 4 bases short and J 1 base short, with 7 bases between. CDR3 length: 13 amino acids. Germline lookup yields CDR1 SNHLY and CDR2 FYNNEI. CDR3 sequence (DNA): TGTGCCAGCAGTGTAGGACAGAACACTGAAGCTTTCTTT. Its protein is CASSVGQNTEAFF.

The rearrangement uses TRBV4-2 and TRBJ2-2; no clear D gene. The CDR3 is 16 amino acids. Germline V gives CDR1 LGHNA, CDR2 YNFKEQ. The ends were cut back, 0 bases at V and 0 bases at J, with 8 bases in the middle. CDR3 nucleotides: TGTGCCAGCAGCCAAGAAATGGCAGCGAACACCGGGGAGCTGTTTTTT. Protein product: CASSQEMAANTGELFF.

The V and J genes are TRBV2 and TRBJ1-5, with TRBD1 as a possible D gene (5 bases). The CDR3 is 15 residues long. Trimming pared 6 bases from V and 7 bases from J, leaving 19 bases between. Germline V lookup: CDR1 SNHLY, CDR2 FYNNEI. In DNA form, the CDR3 reads TGTGCCAGCAGCGACCAGGGAATGAGTAACCAGCCCCAGCATTTT. This codes for CASSDQGMSNQPQHF.

The chain combines TRBV11-3 with TRBJ2-1, with 8 bases fitting TRBD2. Germline CDR1 SGHNT, CDR2 YENEEA. J lost 3 bases, V lost 2 bases, and 6 bases had no gene match. The CDR3 sequence is 16 residues long. CDR3 bases: TGTGCCAGCAGCTTAACTAGCGGATTGGGCTACAATGAGCAGTTCTTC. Amino acid sequence: CASSLTSGLGYNEQFF.

V usage is TRBV24-1 and J usage is TRBJ2-5, with TRBD2 matching over 9 bases. The germline V gene encodes CDR1 KGHDR and CDR2 SFDVKD. The CDR3 runs 15 residues. The V segment lost 3 bases and the J segment 2 bases; nucleotides outside the gene matches: 3. The CDR3, as DNA: TGTGCCACCAGTGATCGGACTAGCGCGCAAGAGACCCAGTACTTC. It is translated as CATSDRTSAQETQYF.

This rearrangement joins TRBV4-1 to TRBJ2-3, with D possibly being TRBD2 (6 bases). CDR3 length equals 16 residues. Germline V gives CDR1 MGHRA, CDR2 YSYEKL. Trimming took off 1 base at V and 0 bases at J, with 11 bases between the two ends. The CDR3 sequence: CASSQGSSVSTDTQYF. CDR3 DNA: TGCGCCAGCAGCCAAGGGTCTAGCGTCAGCACAGATACGCAGTATTTT.

This chain links TRBV5-1 with TRBJ1-1; D is unclear. The ends were cut back, 2 bases at V and 4 bases at J, with 9 bases in the middle. This CDR3 comprises 13 residues. Germline V gene sequence: CDR1 SGHRS, CDR2 YFSETQ. CDR3: CASSFGRSTEAFF. In nucleotides, the CDR3 is TGCGCCAGCAGCTTCGGGAGAAGCACTGAAGCTTTCTTT.

The genes are TRBV9 and TRBJ2-6; 12 bases match TRBD1. Germline lookup yields CDR1 SGDLS and CDR2 YYNGEE. This CDR3 is 18 amino acids long. V shed 3 bases, J shed 4 bases, and the junction held 8 bases outside the gene matches. DNA of the CDR3: TGTGCCAGCAGCGGGGGACAGGGGGCTTCCATAGGGGCCAACGTCCTGACTTTC. Encoded protein: CASSGGQGASIGANVLTF.

The J gene is TRBJ2-6, the V gene TRBV2; no firm D call. The CDR3 has 15 residues. CDR1 is SNHLY, CDR2 FYNNEI, per germline. V was clipped by 4 bases and J by 0 bases, with 7 bases between them. DNA of the CDR3: TGTGCCAGCAGTGCAGCCTTCTCTGGGGCCAACGTCCTGACTTTC. Translating it yields CASSAAFSGANVLTF.

This clone was seen a single time. The chain carries TRBV9 and TRBJ2-1; TRBD1 matches 7 bases. Germline V lookup: CDR1 SGDLS, CDR2 YYNGEE. V trimming: 4 bases; J trimming: 9 bases; junction bases outside the gene matches: 10. The CDR3 is made up of 14 amino acids. The CDR3 bases are TGTGCCAGCAGCTCTATGGACAGGTATGGTGAGCAGTTCTTC. Protein sequence: CASSSMDRYGEQFF. The complete variable domain, with remaining parts taken from reference TRBV9 and TRBJ2-1, reads DSGVTQTPKHLITATGQRVTLRCSPRSGDLSVYWYQQSLDQGLQFLIQYYNGEERAKGNILERFSAQQFPDLHSELNLSSLELGDSALYFCASSSMDRYGEQFFGPGTRLTVL.

CDR3 nucleotide sequence: TGCGCCAGCAGGGAAGGACAGAGCAATCAGCCCCAGCATTTT. This sequence encodes CASREGQSNQPQHF. The chain is built from TRBV10-2 and TRBJ1-5; weak D call: TRBD1 (6 bases). The V end was cut by 6 bases, the J end by 1 base, with 10 bases between. Germline V gene lookup returns CDR1 WSHSY and CDR2 SAAADI. The CDR3 runs to 14 residues.

J is TRBJ2-7 and V is TRBV6-2 or TRBV6-3, with D possibly TRBD2 on 6 matching bases. V was trimmed by 4 bases and J by 6 bases, leaving 25 bases between them. The CDR3 has 17 amino acids. Germline values: CDR1 MNHEY, CDR2 SVGEGT. The CDR3 loop is CASSLGTSSLLSGEQYF. CDR3 in DNA: TGTGCCAGCAGTTTGGGGACTTCCAGCCTCCTCAGCGGCGAGCAGTACTTC.

V usage is TRBV28 and J usage is TRBJ1-1; 8 bases are shared with TRBD1. The CDR3 is 15 residues long. V lost 6 bases, J lost 4 bases, and 10 bases stayed unmatched. Germline loops: CDR1 MDHEN, CDR2 SYDVKM. The CDR3 DNA reads TGTGCCAGCAGCTCGGACAGGGCGTGGGGCACTGAAGCTTTCTTT. Translation gives CASSSDRAWGTEAFF.

The sample holds one count of this clone. CDR3 sequence: CASSMDRDWSGNTIYF. The CDR3 coding sequence is TGCGCCAGCAGCATGGACAGGGATTGGTCTGGAAACACCATATATTTT. The gene calls are TRBV5-1 and TRBJ1-3, with 8 bases lining up with TRBD1. The CDR3 loop spans 16 amino acids. V was clipped by 4 bases and J by 1 base; unmatched bases: 7. The germline V gene has CDR1 SGHRS and CDR2 YFSETQ.

This sequence joins TRBV27 and TRBJ1-4; D remains ambiguous. Trimming stripped 3 bases from V and 6 bases from J, with 11 bases between. Germline V lookup: CDR1 MNHEY, CDR2 SMNVEV (reference sequence). CDR3 length equals 14 residues. The CDR3 DNA reads as TGTGCCAGCAGTTTTAGACCCCGGGATGAAAAACTGTTTTTT. Its protein is CASSFRPRDEKLFF.

The rearrangement joins TRBV7-9 to TRBJ1-5, with 7 positions matching TRBD1. The CDR3 totals 16 residues. CDR1 is SEHNR, CDR2 FQNEAQ, per germline (reference sequence). Trimming took 1 base from V and 7 from J; bases not matched to a gene: 10. CDR3 nucleotide sequence: TGTGCCAGCAGCTTAGAGGGGGCCCTAGGGAGGCAGCCCCAGCATTTT. Protein sequence: CASSLEGALGRQPQHF.

The J gene is TRBJ1-6, the V gene TRBV9; 7 bases are shared with TRBD1. There are 14 residues in the CDR3. The germline CDR1 and CDR2 sequences are SGDLS and YYNGEE. The J segment lost 9 bases and the V segment lost 4 bases, leaving 7 bases of the junction unmatched. In DNA, the CDR3 is TGTGCCAGCAGCACCGGGACAGCCGCTTCACCCCTCCACTTT. This encodes CASSTGTAASPLHF.

The chain links TRBV2 to TRBJ2-1; 12 bases are shared with TRBD2. The junction had 3 bases not matched to a gene; V was cut back by 2 bases and J by 4 bases. CDR3 size: 16 residues. Germline values: CDR1 SNHLY, CDR2 FYNNEI. The CDR3 sequence: CASSERTSGTYNEQFF. The CDR3 region has the DNA TGTGCCAGCAGTGAAAGGACTAGCGGGACGTACAATGAGCAGTTCTTC.

This clone was picked up a small number of times. The chain uses TRBV6-5 and TRBJ1-4, with D perhaps TRBD1 (5 bases). This CDR3 has 13 amino acids. Trimming removed 8 bases at V and 8 bases at J, with 15 bases between. CDR1 and CDR2 from the germline V gene are MNHEY and SVGAGI. The CDR3 coding sequence is TGTGCCAGCGACAGCGCACTGGGCGAAAAACTGTTTTTT. Encoded protein: CASDSALGEKLFF.

This clone was seen only a few times. The gene calls are TRBV19 and TRBJ1-6, with 7 bases identical to TRBD1. CDR1 and CDR2 (germline): LNHDA, SQIVND (reference sequence). This CDR3 has 16 amino acids. Losses at the gene ends were 6 bases for V and 0 bases for J; bases not matched to a gene: 5. The CDR3 DNA reads as TGTGCCAGTAGGATACAGGGGAGCTCCTATAATTCACCCCTCCACTTT. Protein product: CASRIQGSSYNSPLHF.

The chain combines TRBV27 with TRBJ2-1, with TRBD2 identical over 11 bases. Germline values: CDR1 MNHEY, CDR2 SMNVEV (reference sequence). V dropped 1 base and J dropped 3; count of bases not matched to a gene: 11. The length of the CDR3 is 19 residues. DNA for the CDR3: TGTGCCAGCAGTTTATTTTTAGGGACTAGCGGCACAGACTACAATGAGCAGTTCTTC. This encodes CASSLFLGTSGTDYNEQFF.

This clone was seen once. This chain connects TRBV27 to TRBJ2-3; D perhaps matches TRBD2 (6 bases). The CDR3 runs 16 residues. Looked up from germline, CDR1 is MNHEY and CDR2 is SMNVEV (reference sequence). Trimming took off 6 bases at V and 6 bases at J, with 22 bases between the two ends. The CDR3 protein is CASSRRNSGTRDTQYF. In DNA form, the CDR3 reads TGTGCCAGCAGCAGAAGAAATAGCGGAACCAGGGATACGCAGTATTTT.

The chain recombines TRBV19 with TRBJ2-2, with 13 bases aligning to TRBD2. The CDR3 is 19 residues long. Trimming took 5 bases from V and 6 from J; bases not matched to a gene: 15. CDR1 and CDR2 from the germline V gene are LNHDA and SQIVND (reference sequence). The CDR3 protein is CASSPIPGLAGTFPGELFF. The CDR3 coding sequence is TGTGCCAGTAGTCCCATCCCGGGACTAGCGGGGACTTTTCCCGGGGAGCTGTTTTTT.